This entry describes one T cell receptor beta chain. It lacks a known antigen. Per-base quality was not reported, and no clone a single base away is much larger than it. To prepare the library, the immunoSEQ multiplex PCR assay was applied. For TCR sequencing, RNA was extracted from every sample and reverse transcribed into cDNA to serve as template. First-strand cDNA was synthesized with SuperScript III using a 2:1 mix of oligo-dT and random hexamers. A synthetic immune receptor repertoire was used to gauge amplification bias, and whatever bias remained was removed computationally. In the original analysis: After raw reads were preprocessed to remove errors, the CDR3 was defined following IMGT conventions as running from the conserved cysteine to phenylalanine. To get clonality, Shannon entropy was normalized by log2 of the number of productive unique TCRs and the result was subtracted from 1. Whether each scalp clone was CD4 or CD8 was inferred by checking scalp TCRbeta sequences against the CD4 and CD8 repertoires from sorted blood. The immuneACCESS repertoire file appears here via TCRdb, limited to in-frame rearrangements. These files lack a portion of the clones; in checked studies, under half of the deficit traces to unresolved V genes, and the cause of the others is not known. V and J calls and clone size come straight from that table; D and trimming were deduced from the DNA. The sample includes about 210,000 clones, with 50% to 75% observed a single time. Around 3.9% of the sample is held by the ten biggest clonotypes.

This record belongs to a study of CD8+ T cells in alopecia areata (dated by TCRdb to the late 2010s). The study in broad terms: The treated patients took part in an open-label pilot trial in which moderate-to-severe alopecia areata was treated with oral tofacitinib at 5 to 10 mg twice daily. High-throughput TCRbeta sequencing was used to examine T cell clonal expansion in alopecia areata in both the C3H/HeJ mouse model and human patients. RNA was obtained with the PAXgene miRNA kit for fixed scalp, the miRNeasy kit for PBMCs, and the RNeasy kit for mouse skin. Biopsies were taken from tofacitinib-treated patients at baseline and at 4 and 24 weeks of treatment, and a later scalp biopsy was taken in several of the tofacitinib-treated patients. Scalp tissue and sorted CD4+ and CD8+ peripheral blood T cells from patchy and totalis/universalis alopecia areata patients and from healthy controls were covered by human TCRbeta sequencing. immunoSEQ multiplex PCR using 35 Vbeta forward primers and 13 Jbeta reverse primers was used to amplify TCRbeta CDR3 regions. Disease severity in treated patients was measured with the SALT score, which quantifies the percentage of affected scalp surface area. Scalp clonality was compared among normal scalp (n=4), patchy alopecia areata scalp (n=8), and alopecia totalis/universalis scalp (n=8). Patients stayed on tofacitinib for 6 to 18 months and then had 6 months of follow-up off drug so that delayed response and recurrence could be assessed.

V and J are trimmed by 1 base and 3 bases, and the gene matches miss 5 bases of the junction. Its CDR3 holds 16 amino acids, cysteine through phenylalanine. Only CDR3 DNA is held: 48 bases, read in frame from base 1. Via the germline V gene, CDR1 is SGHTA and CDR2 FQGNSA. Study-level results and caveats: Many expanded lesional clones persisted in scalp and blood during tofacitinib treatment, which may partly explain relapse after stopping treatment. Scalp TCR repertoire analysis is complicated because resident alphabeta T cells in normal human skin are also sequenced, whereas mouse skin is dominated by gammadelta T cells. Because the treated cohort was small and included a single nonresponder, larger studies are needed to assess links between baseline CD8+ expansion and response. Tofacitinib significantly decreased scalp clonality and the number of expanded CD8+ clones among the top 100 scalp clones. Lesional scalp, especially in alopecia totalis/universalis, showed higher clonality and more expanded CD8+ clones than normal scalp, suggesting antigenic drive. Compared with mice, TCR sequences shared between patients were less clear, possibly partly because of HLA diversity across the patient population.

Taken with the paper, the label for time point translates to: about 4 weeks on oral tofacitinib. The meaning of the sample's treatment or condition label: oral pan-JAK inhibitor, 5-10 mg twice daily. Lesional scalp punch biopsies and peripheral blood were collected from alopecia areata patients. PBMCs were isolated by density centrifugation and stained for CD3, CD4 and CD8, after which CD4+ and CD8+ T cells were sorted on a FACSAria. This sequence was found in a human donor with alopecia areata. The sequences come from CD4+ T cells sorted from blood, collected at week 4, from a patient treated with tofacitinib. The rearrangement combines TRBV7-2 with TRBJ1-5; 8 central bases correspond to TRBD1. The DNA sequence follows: TGTGCCAGCAGCTTAGTAGGGACAGGAGCCAATCAGCCCCAGCATTTT. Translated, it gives CASSLVGTGANQPQHF.